The source of this T cell receptor beta chain is a study of naive and memory T cell subsets. Two oligonucleotides, mixed equimolar, formed the beta constant-region primer covering TRBC1 and TRBC2. Four rounds of PCR amplified the ligated cDNA using nested alpha and beta constant-region primers plus SP2. Using its own MiXCR run on the UMI-ligation and nested PCR reads, TCRdb lists one record per CDR3 protein. The table includes roughly 150,000 distinct CDR3 sequences, 15% to 25% detected once. General observations from the study: Especially in CD8 cells, naive repertoires contained a few larger clonotypes, possibly CD45RA-re-expressing memory cells.

V shed 3 bases and J shed 6 bases, with 8 bases lying between them. The CDR3 has 12 residues. Germline V CDR1 and CDR2: MDHEN, SYDVKM. This clonotype occurred many times. What it binds is not known. This TCR came from a human donor in good health. The rearrangement uses TRBV28 and TRBJ1-1; the D gene is possibly TRBD1 (6 bases). The sample comprised naive CD8+ T cells from blood. The CDR3 DNA reads TGTGCCAGCAGTTTGGGGGGGCCTGAAGCTTTCTTT. Residues: CASSLGGPEAFF.